The present entry profiles one T cell receptor (beta chain) with its context. Germline CDR1 reads MNHEY; CDR2 reads SMNVEV (reference sequence). V was cut by 3 bases and J by 2 bases, with 10 bases left in between. This CDR3 contains 14 residues. TCRdb keeps only in-frame clones here, not all; method: immunoSEQ multiplex PCR. The sample lists tens of thousands of clones; 90% to 95% were seen once. The sample comes from a study of T cell changes during pregnancy in multiple sclerosis. The V call is TRBV27, the J call TRBJ1-1, with D perhaps matching TRBD1 (6 bases). Sequencing used CD4+ T cells from peripheral blood mononuclear cells, obtained before pregnancy. The receptor's source is a female donor with multiple sclerosis, enrolled in a pregnancy study. The CDR3 protein is CASSFRGQNTEAFF. CDR3 coding DNA: TGTGCCAGCAGTTTTAGGGGACAAAACACTGAAGCTTTCTTT.